This section outlines one T cell receptor beta chain sequence together with its context. Its binding antigen is unknown. It has no much larger one-base neighbor in the sample; base qualities were not kept. The protocol used for the library was the immunoSEQ multiplex PCR assay. DNA from the cultured and isolated CD4+ T cells underwent TCR beta CDR3 sequencing. Under the source paper's analysis protocol: Non-productive TCR sequences were removed and reads were trimmed to the CDR3 region, keeping CDR3s of at least 7 amino acids. Antigen-specific clonotypes were identified with the MANAFEST web app by comparing expansion in peptide wells against reference cultures. Positive clones required FDR<0.05 expansion versus reference and all other wells, odds ratio above 5, and frequency above 0.1% in two replicate wells. Cross-reactive clonotypes were defined as significantly expanded in SARS-CoV-2 spike wells and in at least one common cold coronavirus spike condition. CDR3 similarity was assessed by Levenshtein distance with the stringdist R package, and unrooted trees were built with ape in R 3.6.1. Held by TCRdb, this immuneACCESS table contains in-frame sequences only and omits some clones. Under half of the omission traces to an unresolved V gene where checked; the cause of the rest is unknown. The DNA gave D and trimming, while V, J and clone size come from that table. A total of 70,000 or so clones appear in this sample, 65% to 85% of them only once. Around 5% of the sample comes from the top ten.

These data originate in a study of vaccination effects on CD4 cells after COVID-19 (dated by TCRdb to about 2022). About the investigation overall: Participants received two doses of either the BNT162b2 or the mRNA-1273 mRNA SARS-CoV-2 vaccine. Pre-vaccine samples were collected from two convalescent patients 16 days and one week before the first dose, corresponding to 142 and 148 days after COVID-19 diagnosis. SARS-CoV-2 spike-specific CD4+ TCR repertoires were compared before and after mRNA vaccination in COVID-19 convalescent patients and in infection-naive vaccine recipients. A total of 10 COVID-19 convalescent patients and a handful of SARS-CoV-2-naive healthy vaccine recipients were included in the full study. In the study, cultures from other donors were sequenced using the Oncomine TCR Beta short-read assay on an Illumina iSeq 100. The research as a whole found: In convalescent patients, the post-vaccine spike-reactive repertoire consisted mainly of new vaccine-induced clones, largely distinct from infection-induced clones. The study was limited by a small number of convalescent patients and lacked early post-infection timepoints. Clones induced by infection and clones induced by vaccination both contracted markedly at late timepoints after vaccination, which fits with T cell responses waning over time.

The CDR3 holds 17 amino acids from the cysteine to the phenylalanine. The DNA shown is the 51-base CDR3, in frame from base 1. CDR1 and CDR2 were assigned from the germline V gene as MGHRA and YSYEKL. V was cut back by 0 bases and J by 0 bases, leaving a gap of 9 bases between them. In the ViraFEST assay, PBMC were stimulated with viral peptide pools, and antigen-specific CD4+ T cell clonotypes were then identified by expansion using TCR sequencing. After about 9 days of culture, CD4+ T cells were isolated with the EasySep CD4+ T cell isolation kit. Convalescent patients had PCR-confirmed SARS-CoV-2 infection between March and December 2020, before Alpha, Beta and Delta variants emerged in the United States. A few million PBMC per well were cultured with 10 ug/ml peptides in IMDM containing 5% human AB serum, approximately 9.1 IU/ml IL-2 and gentamicin. For the negative control culture condition, an HIV-1 Nef peptide pool was used. Half of the culture medium was replaced with fresh IL-2-containing medium on days 3 and 7. Unless otherwise noted, each peptide stimulation condition was cultured in triplicate wells. PBMC were separated from whole blood using Ficoll-Paque Plus gradient centrifugation and were then either cryopreserved at -140C or used fresh. The QIAamp micro DNA kit was used to extract genomic DNA from the cultured CD4+ T cells.

The rearranged chain carries TRBV4-1 and TRBJ2-6, with the D gene uncertain. The TCR was taken from a human donor who had a prior SARS-CoV-2 infection. The input for sequencing was CD4+ T cells from PBMCs cultured with HIV peptides, taken before COVID-19 vaccination. The cell subset or site label of this sample denotes: HIV-1 Nef peptide pool negative control/reference culture. The CDR3: CASSQDGLSSGANVLTF. DNA sequence: TGCGCCAGCAGCCAAGATGGGTTGAGCTCTGGGGCCAACGTCCTGACTTTC.